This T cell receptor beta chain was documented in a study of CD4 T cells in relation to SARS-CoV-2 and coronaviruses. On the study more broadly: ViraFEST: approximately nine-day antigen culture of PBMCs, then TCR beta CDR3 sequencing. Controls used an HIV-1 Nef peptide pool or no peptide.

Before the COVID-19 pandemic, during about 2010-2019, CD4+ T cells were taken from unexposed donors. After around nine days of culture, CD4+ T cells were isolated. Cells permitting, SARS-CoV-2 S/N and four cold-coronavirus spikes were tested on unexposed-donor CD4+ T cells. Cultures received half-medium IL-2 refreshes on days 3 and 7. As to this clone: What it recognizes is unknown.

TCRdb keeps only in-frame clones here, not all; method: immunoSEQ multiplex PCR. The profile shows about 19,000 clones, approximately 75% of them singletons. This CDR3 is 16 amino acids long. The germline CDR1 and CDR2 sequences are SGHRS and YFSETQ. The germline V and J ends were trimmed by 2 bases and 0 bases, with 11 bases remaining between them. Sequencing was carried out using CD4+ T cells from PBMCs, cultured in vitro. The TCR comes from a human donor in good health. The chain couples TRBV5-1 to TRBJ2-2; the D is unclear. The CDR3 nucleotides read TGCGCCAGCAGCTTAGGTCAGTCCCCGAACACCGGGGAGCTGTTTTTT. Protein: CASSLGQSPNTGELFF.